This T cell receptor beta chain was obtained from a study of preoperative IRX-2 immunotherapy in early breast cancer. Produced via immunoSEQ multiplex PCR; TCRdb's table is partial and in-frame only. The data contain 10,000 to 15,000 clones, roughly 91% of them singletons. As for treatment: preoperative locoregional IRX-2 cytokine immunotherapy. Samples came from a phase Ib trial of preoperative locoregional IRX-2 cytokine immunotherapy. V shed 7 bases, J shed 1 base, and the junction held 6 bases outside the gene matches. CDR1 is SGHVS, CDR2 FQNEAQ, per germline. CDR3 size: 14 residues. The rearrangement joins TRBV7-8 to TRBJ2-5, with 7 bases lining up with TRBD1. Specimen collection occurred from a patient treated with IRX-2 immunotherapy. This TCR derives from a human donor with breast cancer. The CDR3 reads CASNQGVLQETQYF. CDR3 sequence (DNA): TGTGCCAGCAACCAGGGGGTCCTCCAAGAGACCCAGTACTTC.